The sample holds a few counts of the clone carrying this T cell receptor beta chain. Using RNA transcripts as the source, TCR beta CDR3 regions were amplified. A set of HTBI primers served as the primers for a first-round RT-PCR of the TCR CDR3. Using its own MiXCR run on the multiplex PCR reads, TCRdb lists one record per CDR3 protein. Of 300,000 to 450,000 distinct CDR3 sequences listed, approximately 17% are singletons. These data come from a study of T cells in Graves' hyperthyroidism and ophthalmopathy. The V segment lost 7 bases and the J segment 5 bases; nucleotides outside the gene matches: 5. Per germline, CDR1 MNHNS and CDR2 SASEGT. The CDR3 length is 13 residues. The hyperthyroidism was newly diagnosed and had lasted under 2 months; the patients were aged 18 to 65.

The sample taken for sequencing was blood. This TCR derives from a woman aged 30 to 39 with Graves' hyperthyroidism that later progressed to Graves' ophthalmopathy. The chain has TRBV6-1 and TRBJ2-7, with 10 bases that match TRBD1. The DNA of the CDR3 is TGTGCCAGCATTGGGACAGGGGTCCACGAGCAGTACTTC. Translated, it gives CASIGTGVHEQYF.